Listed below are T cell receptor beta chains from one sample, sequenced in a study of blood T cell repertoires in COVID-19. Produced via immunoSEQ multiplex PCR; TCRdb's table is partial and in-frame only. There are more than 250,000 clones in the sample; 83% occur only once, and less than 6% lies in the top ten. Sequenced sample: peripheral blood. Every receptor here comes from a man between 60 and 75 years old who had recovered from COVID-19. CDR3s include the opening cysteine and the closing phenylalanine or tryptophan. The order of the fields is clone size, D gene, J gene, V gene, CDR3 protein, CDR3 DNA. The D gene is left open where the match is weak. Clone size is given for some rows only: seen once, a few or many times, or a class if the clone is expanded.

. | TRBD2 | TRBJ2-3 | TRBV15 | CATSSATSGLTDTQYF | TGTGCCACCAGCAGCGCTACTAGCGGGCTGACAGATACGCAGTATTTT
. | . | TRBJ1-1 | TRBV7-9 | CASSLSVSSTEAFF | TGTGCCAGCAGCTTATCGGTATCTAGCACTGAAGCTTTCTTT
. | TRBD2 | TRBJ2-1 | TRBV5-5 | CASSPGLAGGIGDEQFF | TGTGCCAGCAGCCCGGGACTAGCGGGAGGGATTGGCGATGAGCAGTTCTTC
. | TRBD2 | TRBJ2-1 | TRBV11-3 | CASSLEFASGNEQFF | TGTGCCAGCAGCTTAGAGTTCGCTAGCGGAAATGAGCAGTTCTTC
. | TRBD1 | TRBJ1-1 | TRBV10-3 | CAISMTGTNTEAFF | TGTGCCATCAGCATGACAGGGACGAACACTGAAGCTTTCTTT
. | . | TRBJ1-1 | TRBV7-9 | CASSLVQGSPKAFF | TGTGCCAGCAGCTTAGTTCAGGGTTCCCCGAAGGCTTTCTTT
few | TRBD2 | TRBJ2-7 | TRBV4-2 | CASSQVRSGTRNEQYF | TGTGCCAGCAGCCAAGTTCGTAGCGGGACGAGGAACGAGCAGTACTTC
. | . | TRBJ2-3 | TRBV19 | CASTTVGDTDTQYF | TGTGCCAGTACCACGGTCGGGGACACAGATACGCAGTATTTT
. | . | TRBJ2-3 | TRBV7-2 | CASSLGAVKITDTQYF | TGTGCCAGCAGCTTAGGAGCGGTAAAAATCACAGATACGCAGTATTTT
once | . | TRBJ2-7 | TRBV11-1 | CASSLLGRIQNEQYF | TGTGCCAGCAGCTTATTGGGGAGGATCCAAAACGAGCAGTACTTC
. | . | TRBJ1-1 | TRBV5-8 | CASKSWAEAFF | TGTGCCAGTAAGTCATGGGCGGAAGCTTTCTTT
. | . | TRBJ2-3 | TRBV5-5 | CASSLVGAYTDTQYF | TGTGCCAGCAGCTTGGTGGGAGCCTACACAGATACGCAGTATTTT
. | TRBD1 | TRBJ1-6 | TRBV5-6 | CASSLRGTDNSPLHF | TGTGCCAGCAGCTTGAGAGGGACAGATAATTCACCCCTCCACTTT
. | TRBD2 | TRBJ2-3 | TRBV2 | CASSRTSGRDTQYF | TGTGCCAGCAGTCGGACTAGCGGTAGGGATACGCAGTATTTT
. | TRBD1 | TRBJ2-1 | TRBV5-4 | CASSSKTGVREQFF | TGTGCCAGCAGCTCCAAAACAGGGGTTCGTGAGCAGTTCTTC
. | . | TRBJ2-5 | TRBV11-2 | CASSLDLGGPLGETQYF | TGTGCCAGCAGCTTAGATCTAGGAGGCCCCCTCGGGGAGACCCAGTACTTC
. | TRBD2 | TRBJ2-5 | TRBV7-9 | CASSLAQGLAGQETQYF | TGTGCCAGCAGCTTAGCCCAGGGACTAGCGGGTCAAGAGACCCAGTACTTC
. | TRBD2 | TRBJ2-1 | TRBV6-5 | CASSSGLLAGGPEQFF | TGTGCCAGCAGTTCAGGGTTACTAGCGGGAGGGCCAGAGCAGTTCTTC
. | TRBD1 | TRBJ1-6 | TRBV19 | CASSSRQGDNSPLHF | TGTGCCAGTAGTTCCCGACAGGGGGATAATTCACCCCTCCACTTT
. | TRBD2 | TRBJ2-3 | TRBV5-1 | CASSHLASGRADDTQYF | TGCGCCAGCAGCCATCTAGCTAGCGGGAGGGCCGATGATACGCAGTATTTT
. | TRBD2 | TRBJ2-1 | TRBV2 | CASSEAYLAGGPGFF | TGTGCCAGCAGTGAAGCCTATTTGGCGGGAGGGCCGGGGTTCTTC
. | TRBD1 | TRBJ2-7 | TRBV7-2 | CASSLEPQGAYEQYF | TGTGCCAGCAGCTTAGAGCCCCAGGGGGCCTACGAGCAGTACTTC
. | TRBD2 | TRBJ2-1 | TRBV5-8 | CASSLSGASYNEQFF | TGTGCCAGCAGCTTGAGCGGGGCCTCCTACAATGAGCAGTTCTTC
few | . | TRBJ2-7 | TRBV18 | CASSPRDNTALNEQYF | TGTGCCAGCTCCCCCCGGGACAATACCGCCCTCAACGAGCAGTACTTC
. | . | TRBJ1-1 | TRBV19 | CASSIEGHRRAFF | TGTGCCAGTAGTATCGAGGGCCATAGGAGAGCTTTCTTT
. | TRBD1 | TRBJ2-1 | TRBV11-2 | CASSTTSGTGSRRFF | TGTGCCAGCAGCACAACCTCCGGGACAGGGTCGAGGCGGTTCTTC
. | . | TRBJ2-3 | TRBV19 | CASSISAPATDTQYF | TGTGCCAGTAGTATTTCCGCGCCCGCAACAGATACGCAGTATTTT